The 18 T cell receptor beta chains in this list originate from one sample, sequenced in a study of shared clonotypes between healthy human individuals. Sequencing was performed with immunoSEQ multiplex PCR; in TCRdb, only in-frame clones are kept and a portion is missing. The sample shows over a million clones, roughly 74% of them seen only once. The sample taken for sequencing was memory CD4+ T cells from PBMCs. Noted subset: CD45RA-negative fraction. The origin of the receptors is a man between 18 and 35 years old in good health. Some clones in this sample may be carry-over from other donors' samples.

The CDR3 region is CASSLLIYRGGRNTGELFF. In DNA, the CDR3 is TGTGCCAGCAGCTTGTTGATTTACCGGGGCGGGAGGAACACCGGGGAGCTGTTTTTT. The chain recombines TRBV5-6 with TRBJ2-2; 7 positions agree with TRBD2. The V and J ends lost 1 base and 1 base, in that order; junction bases with no gene match: 13. The CDR3 sequence is 19 residues long. CDR1 and CDR2 from the germline V gene are SGHDT and YYEEEE.

The chain couples TRBV5-1 to TRBJ1-1, with 8 nucleotides matching TRBD1. The CDR3 contains 15 residues. V was clipped by 4 bases and J by 4 bases; unmatched bases: 9. CDR1 SGHRS and CDR2 YFSETQ come from the germline V gene. The CDR3 loop reads CASSVDRGLGTEAFF. Written as DNA, the CDR3 is TGCGCCAGCAGCGTTGACAGGGGATTGGGCACTGAAGCTTTCTTT.

The gene calls are TRBV28 and TRBJ2-3; 9 nucleotides align to TRBD1. J lost 4 bases, V lost 2 bases, and 7 bases had no gene match. Looked up from germline, CDR1 is MDHEN and CDR2 is SYDVKM. This CDR3 is built from 16 residues. This CDR3 is CASSLDRGKGADTQYF. CDR3 bases: TGTGCCAGCAGTTTAGACAGGGGGAAGGGGGCAGATACGCAGTATTTT. The full variable domain, completed using reference TRBV28 and TRBJ2-3, is DVKVTQSSRYLVKRTGEKVFLECVQDMDHENMFWYRQDPGLGLRLIYFSYDVKMKEKGDIPEGYSVSREKKERFSLILESASTNQTSMYLCASSLDRGKGADTQYFGPGTRLTVL.

A note on this clone: Other DNA sequences within the sample encode an identical CDR3. This chain links TRBV7-3 with TRBJ1-1, with a possible D match to TRBD1 (6 bases). The CDR3 runs 14 residues. Looked up from germline, CDR1 is SGHTA and CDR2 is FQGTGA. Trimming stripped 1 base from V and 2 bases from J, with 8 bases between. The CDR3 protein is CASSLMGGNTEAFF. The CDR3 coding sequence is TGTGCCAGCAGCTTAATGGGGGGCAACACTGAAGCTTTCTTT.

This chain joins TRBV23-1 and TRBJ1-1; TRBD1 agrees at 11 bases. TRBV23-1 is known as an ORF, though its function is uncertain. V lost 3 bases to trimming and J lost 6 bases; unmatched junction nucleotides: 9. This CDR3 is built from 16 residues. The CDR3 protein is CASSQPGQGAIAEAFF. CDR3 bases: TGCGCCAGCAGTCAGCCTGGACAGGGGGCGATAGCTGAAGCTTTCTTT.

The chain links TRBV5-1 to TRBJ1-2; perhaps TRBD1 as D (5 bases). Germline V gives CDR1 SGHRS, CDR2 YFSETQ. Trimming cost V 4 bases and J 8 bases, with 21 bases left between them. The CDR3 contains 15 residues. CDR3 loop: CASSPGVMVQHGYTF. In nucleotides, the CDR3 is TGCGCCAGCAGCCCGGGGGTCATGGTCCAACACGGCTACACCTTC.

This sequence joins TRBV5-1 and TRBJ1-2, with 8 bases identical to TRBD1. CDR3 length: 14 amino acids. V dropped 4 bases and J dropped 4; count of bases not matched to a gene: 6. CDR1 is SGHRS, CDR2 YFSETQ, per germline. CDR3 sequence: CASSHGQGAYGYTF. CDR3 DNA: TGCGCCAGCAGCCACGGACAGGGAGCCTATGGCTACACCTTC.

V usage is TRBV2 and J usage is TRBJ2-7, with 7 bases fitting TRBD2. The trim removed 0 bases at V and 4 bases at J, leaving 15 bases unmatched. Looked up from germline, CDR1 is SNHLY and CDR2 is FYNNEI. The CDR3 is 18 residues long. The DNA for the CDR3 is TGTGCCAGCAGTGAAGCGAGTTGGATTGGACTAGTCGGGTACGAGCAGTACTTC. Translating it yields CASSEASWIGLVGYEQYF.

With respect to this clone: Other DNA sequences from this sample encode an identical CDR3 as well. The chain employs TRBV18 and TRBJ2-6; D not certain. This CDR3 contains 15 residues. The ends were cut back, 2 bases at V and 1 base at J, with 6 bases in the middle. CDR1 is KGHSH, CDR2 LQKENI, per germline. The CDR3 loop reads CASSPLGSGANVLTF. The CDR3 DNA reads as TGTGCCAGCTCACCATTAGGATCTGGGGCCAACGTCCTGACTTTC.

V gene TRBV11-2 combines with J gene TRBJ2-5; 7 bases match TRBD1. The V gene's germline CDR1 is SGHAT and CDR2 FQNNGV. This CDR3 has 14 residues. Unmatched junction bases numbered 4, after V lost 4 bases and J lost 2 bases. The CDR3 DNA sequence: TGTGCCAGCAGCTGGAACAGGGGACAAGAGACCCAGTACTTC. Translated, it gives CASSWNRGQETQYF.

The rearrangement links TRBV10-3 to TRBJ2-6; tentatively, D is TRBD2 (5 bases). This CDR3 contains 15 residues. Germline loops: CDR1 ENHRY, CDR2 SYGVKD. V lost 2 bases and J 1 base, leaving 6 bases between the germline ends. The CDR3 region has the DNA TGTGCCATCAGTGAGGGGAGTTCTGGGGCCAACGTCCTGACTTTC. This translates into CAISEGSSGANVLTF.

The rearrangement uses TRBV18 and TRBJ1-2; 10 bases are a match to TRBD1. The CDR3 spans 17 residues. Trimming at V came to 3 bases and at J to 8 bases, leaving 15 bases not matched to a gene. The germline V gene has CDR1 KGHSH and CDR2 LQKENI. DNA for the CDR3: TGTGCCAGCTCACCCTTATTTTCGGGACAGGGGCTGCAGGGCTACACCTTC. Protein product: CASSPLFSGQGLQGYTF.

This clone was detected only a few times. The J gene is TRBJ1-1, the V gene TRBV9, with TRBD1 as a possible D gene (5 bases). The V end lost 4 bases, the J end lost 1 base, and 14 bases lay between the germline ends. CDR1 SGDLS and CDR2 YYNGEE come from the germline V gene. The length of the CDR3 is 15 residues. CDR3 in DNA: TGTGCCAGCAGCCCATGGACATTTAAGAACACTGAAGCTTTCTTT. Protein product: CASSPWTFKNTEAFF.

As regards this clone: This sample includes further DNA sequences coding for the same CDR3. The genes are TRBV10-2 and TRBJ2-7; 13 bases match TRBD2. This CDR3 spans 14 amino acids. Germline V gives CDR1 WSHSY, CDR2 SAAADI. V gave up 7 bases and J gave up 6 bases; unmatched junction bases: 6. The CDR3 sequence is CASTTSGRAGEQYF. The CDR3 DNA reads as TGCGCCAGCACTACTAGCGGGAGGGCCGGCGAGCAGTACTTC.

To note about this clone: Other DNA sequences from this sample encode an identical CDR3 as well. The CDR3 loop reads CASSLENEQYF. Written as DNA, the CDR3 is TGTGCCAGCAGTTTAGAGAACGAGCAGTACTTC. The chain combines TRBV28 with TRBJ2-7, with unresolved D. Germline CDR1 MDHEN, CDR2 SYDVKM. The CDR3 runs 11 residues. V lost 2 bases and J lost 5, with 4 bases in between. The full variable domain, with the rest looked up from reference TRBV28 and TRBJ2-7, is DVKVTQSSRYLVKRTGEKVFLECVQDMDHENMFWYRQDPGLGLRLIYFSYDVKMKEKGDIPEGYSVSREKKERFSLILESASTNQTSMYLCASSLENEQYFGPGTRLTVT.

This clone was observed a handful of times. In the same sample, other DNA sequences code for this CDR3. This sequence joins TRBV4-2 and TRBJ1-2; TRBD1 agrees at 8 bases. V lost 2 bases to trimming and J lost 8 bases; unmatched junction nucleotides: 7. The germline V gene encodes CDR1 LGHNA and CDR2 YNFKEQ. This CDR3 has 14 amino acids. For the CDR3, the DNA is TGTGCCAGCAGCCAACCGCAGGGGGCGCGGGGCTACACCTTC. Translated: CASSQPQGARGYTF.

This rearrangement joins TRBV5-1 to TRBJ1-5; possible D gene TRBD1, 6 bases. The CDR3 runs to 13 residues. V lost 4 bases, J lost 7 bases, and 12 bases lay in between. The germline CDR1 and CDR2 sequences are SGHRS and YFSETQ. The CDR3 DNA reads TGCGCCAGCAGCGAAATACAGGGCCAGCCCCAGCATTTT. As protein: CASSEIQGQPQHF.

Of note for this clone: A much larger clone lies a single base off, so this may be a read error. Other DNA sequences in the sample encode the same CDR3. This chain joins TRBV5-1 and TRBJ2-1; 9 bases line up with TRBD2. The CDR3 length is 15 residues. The germline V gene encodes CDR1 SGHRS and CDR2 YFSETQ. V shed 3 bases and J 3 bases; nucleotides not matched to a gene: 4. The CDR3 reads CASSSGTSSYNEQFF. CDR3 DNA sequence: TGCGCCAGCAGCTCCGGGACTAGCAGCTACAATGAGCAGTTCTTC.